Reported below is one T cell receptor (beta chain). This sample is part of a study of control samples from healthy donors and cancer patients. The V gene end was trimmed by 11 bases and the J gene end by 10 bases; junction bases not matched to a gene: 13. The germline CDR1 and CDR2 sequences are MNHNS and SASEGT. The CDR3 is 13 residues long. Libraries were prepared by immunoSEQ multiplex PCR; TCRdb keeps only in-frame clonotypes and omits some of them. Here the sample spans more than 110,000 clones, about 85% being singletons. The receptor was derived from a woman aged 25 to 45 in good health. This chain connects TRBV6-1 to TRBJ2-1; 8 bases match TRBD2. Sequencing was carried out using blood. The CDR3 nucleotides read TGTGCCGGCCGAGCGGGAGAAAGTTTCGAGCAGTTCTTC. This codes for CAGRAGESFEQFF.